This T cell receptor beta chain is from a study of blood T cell repertoires in COVID-19. The CDR3 has 13 residues. Trimming removed 7 bases at V and 5 bases at J, with 14 bases between. Per germline, CDR1 SNHLY and CDR2 FYNNEI. Individuals drawn from under 30 US areas were roughly 18 to 100 years old. Libraries were prepared by immunoSEQ multiplex PCR; TCRdb keeps only in-frame clonotypes and omits some of them. The table has 150,000 to 200,000 clones, approximately 83% seen once. This sequence was found in a woman aged 55-70 years who had recovered from COVID-19. The chain carries TRBV2 and TRBJ1-2, with D possibly being TRBD1 (5 bases). Source material: PBMCs or T cells enriched from blood (not recorded which). The CDR3 region is CASTADNMYGYTF. In nucleotides, the CDR3 is TGTGCCAGCACCGCGGACAACATGTATGGCTACACCTTC.